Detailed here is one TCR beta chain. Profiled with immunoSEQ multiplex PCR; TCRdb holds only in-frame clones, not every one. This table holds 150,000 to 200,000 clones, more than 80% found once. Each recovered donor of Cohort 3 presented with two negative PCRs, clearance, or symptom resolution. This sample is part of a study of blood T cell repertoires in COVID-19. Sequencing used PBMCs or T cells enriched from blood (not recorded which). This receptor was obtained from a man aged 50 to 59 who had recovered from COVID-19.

Written as DNA, the CDR3 is TGTGCCAGCAGCTTGTTGTACGGGGGAGAGCAGTACTTC. It encodes CASSLLYGGEQYF. V is TRBV5-4 and J is TRBJ2-7; D is perhaps TRBD2 (6 bases). The V gene lost 1 base and the J gene lost 7 bases, with 12 bases spanning the gap. Germline V CDR1 and CDR2: SGHNT, YYREEE (reference sequence). The CDR3 loop spans 13 amino acids.